Each of the 28 T cell receptor beta chains below was sequenced from the same sample in a study of blood T cell repertoires in COVID-19. The repertoire was sequenced with immunoSEQ multiplex PCR; TCRdb's copy has only in-frame clones and lacks some. The repertoire has 430,000 or so clones, more than 75% of them found once; the top ten carry 1.5% to 2%. The sequenced sample was PBMCs or T cells enriched from blood (not recorded which). The source of these receptors is a woman aged 35 to 49 who had recovered from COVID-19.

The chain has TRBV5-1 and TRBJ1-2; 8 bases match TRBD1. Losses at the gene ends were 1 base for V and 8 bases for J; bases not matched to a gene: 16. CDR3 length equals 17 residues. From germline, CDR1 is SGHRS and CDR2 YFSETQ. The CDR3 loop reads CASSLQVDWTGNEGYTF. CDR3 bases: TGCGCCAGCAGCTTGCAGGTGGACTGGACAGGGAATGAGGGCTACACCTTC.

The rearrangement uses TRBV7-9 and TRBJ2-7; possible D gene TRBD2, 6 bases. V gave up 7 bases and J gave up 6 bases, with 22 bases separating them. Germline values: CDR1 SEHNR, CDR2 FQNEAQ (reference sequence). This CDR3 spans 15 amino acids. CDR3 nucleotides: TGTGCCAGCACCCCTCGGGGCGGAGGGGAATCCGAGCAGTACTTC. Its protein is CASTPRGGGESEQYF.

The J gene is TRBJ2-1, the V gene TRBV12-5, with TRBD2 matching over 7 bases. CDR1 is LGHNT and CDR2 is FRNRAP in the germline V gene. The CDR3 consists of 17 residues. Germline trimming cut 0 bases from V and 3 bases from J; bases unmatched to any gene: 8. CDR3 sequence: CASGLVLKGGVYNEQFF. The CDR3 DNA is TGTGCTAGTGGTTTGGTACTAAAGGGAGGGGTCTACAATGAGCAGTTCTTC.

The chain couples TRBV10-3 to TRBJ1-5; perhaps TRBD1 as D (6 bases). Trimming left V 9 bases short and J 4 bases short, with 13 bases between. Germline V gene lookup returns CDR1 ENHRY and CDR2 SYGVKD. CDR3 length: 13 amino acids. The CDR3 sequence: CAIKSQGNQPQHF. The CDR3 DNA reads TGTGCCATAAAATCACAGGGTAATCAGCCCCAGCATTTT.

This clone occurred a few times. This chain uses TRBV9 with TRBJ1-2; no firm D call. Germline assignment: CDR1 SGDLS and CDR2 YYNGEE. The CDR3 loop spans 15 amino acids. Trimming removed 0 bases from V and 4 bases from J, with 13 bases in between. CDR3 loop: CASSVAVGEGYGYTF. The CDR3 region has the DNA TGTGCCAGCAGCGTAGCGGTCGGGGAAGGCTATGGCTACACCTTC. The whole variable domain, filled in from reference TRBV9 and TRBJ1-2, reads DSGVTQTPKHLITATGQRVTLRCSPRSGDLSVYWYQQSLDQGLQFLIQYYNGEERAKGNILERFSAQQFPDLHSELNLSSLELGDSALYFCASSVAVGEGYGYTFGSGTRLTVV.

The J gene is TRBJ2-7, the V gene TRBV4-1; TRBD1 agrees at 8 bases. The germline gives CDR1 MGHRA, CDR2 YSYEKL. The CDR3 has 15 amino acids. J was trimmed by 3 bases and V by 3 bases; bases with no gene match: 7. CDR3 sequence: CASSHPDREYYEQYF. The CDR3 DNA reads as TGCGCCAGCAGCCACCCGGACAGGGAATACTACGAGCAGTACTTC.

The chain joins TRBV7-2 to TRBJ2-2; the D gene is possibly TRBD1 (5 bases). Germline CDR1 and CDR2: SGHTA and FQGNSA. The V end lost 5 bases, the J end lost 2 bases, and 15 bases lay between the germline ends. The CDR3 is 16 residues long. The CDR3 DNA reads as TGTGCCAGCAGCCCCTGGGGCCTAAGAAACACCGGGGAGCTGTTTTTT. This gives the protein CASSPWGLRNTGELFF.

This clone was recorded once. The chain links TRBV6-5 to TRBJ1-1; 8 nucleotides match TRBD1. V was clipped by 6 bases and J by 6 bases; unmatched bases: 6. The CDR3 length is 13 residues. The germline CDR1 and CDR2 sequences are MNHEY and SVGAGI. CDR3 in amino acids: CASRRAGGPEAFF. CDR3 bases: TGTGCCAGCAGACGAGCAGGGGGCCCTGAAGCTTTCTTT.

This chain joins TRBV11-3 and TRBJ2-1; 7 positions agree with TRBD2. Trimming took 5 bases from V and 10 from J; bases not matched to a gene: 14. Germline assignment: CDR1 SGHNT and CDR2 YENEEA. This CDR3 has 15 amino acids. As DNA, the CDR3 is TGTGCCAGCAGCCACGGAGGGGCGGGAGAGGGGGAGCAGTTCTTC. It specifies CASSHGGAGEGEQFF.

This rearrangement joins TRBV3-1 (or the pseudogene TRBV3-2) to TRBJ1-4, with TRBD1 identical over 7 bases. Trimming at V came to 2 bases and at J to 8 bases, leaving 5 bases not matched to a gene. The CDR3 length is 14 residues. From germline, CDR1 is LGHDT and CDR2 YNNKEL (reference sequence). As DNA, the CDR3 is TGTGCCAGCAGCCAAAGACAGGGAAGAGAAAAACTGTTTTTT. Protein: CASSQRQGREKLFF.

This sequence joins TRBV14 and TRBJ1-1; no reliable D call. Germline assignment: CDR1 SGHDN and CDR2 FVKESK. This CDR3 spans 13 amino acids. Between the trimmed V and J ends, which lost 1 base and 3 bases, there was a span of 6 bases. Written as DNA, the CDR3 is TGTGCCAGCAGCCAAGTCCGGGACACTGAAGCTTTCTTT. Encoded protein: CASSQVRDTEAFF.

Regarding this clone: This CDR3 is also generated by other DNA sequences in the sample. The chain recombines TRBV13 with TRBJ2-7; D gene uncertain. V was clipped by 2 bases and J by 4 bases, with 6 bases between them. Germline V gives CDR1 PRHDT, CDR2 FYEKMQ (reference sequence). The CDR3 has 12 amino acids. CDR3: CASSLRSYEQYF. The DNA of the CDR3 is TGTGCCAGCAGCTTAAGGAGTTACGAGCAGTACTTC.

This chain connects TRBV19 to TRBJ2-7, with a tentative D call TRBD1 (7 bases). In germline, CDR1 is LNHDA, CDR2 SQIVND (reference sequence). V was clipped by 2 bases and J by 8 bases, with 19 bases between them. The CDR3 runs to 15 residues. The CDR3: CASSINAAQGGKQYF. The CDR3, as DNA: TGTGCCAGTAGTATAAACGCGGCCCAGGGGGGCAAGCAGTACTTC.

The chain carries TRBV5-5 and TRBJ1-5; 7 bases align to TRBD1. After removal of 4 bases from V and 4 bases from J, the junction contained 17 bases not matched to a gene. CDR3 length: 18 amino acids. Germline CDR1 SGHKS, CDR2 YYEKEE (reference sequence). DNA for the CDR3: TGTGCCAGCAGCGGGAATGACGGGGGCAGGGGGAGGAATCAGCCCCAGCATTTT. This gives the protein CASSGNDGGRGRNQPQHF.

The count of this clone is one. V and J are TRBV4-1 and TRBJ2-3, with TRBD2 matching 9 bases. The CDR3 has 17 amino acids. Germline V lookup: CDR1 MGHRA, CDR2 YSYEKL. J was trimmed by 6 bases and V by 2 bases; bases with no gene match: 12. CDR3 nucleotide sequence: TGCGCCAGCAGCCAAACCCGGGGTAGCGGGAGCCGCGATACGCAGTATTTT. Translated, it gives CASSQTRGSGSRDTQYF.

This chain uses TRBV7-2 with TRBJ1-2; D is ambiguous. The germline gives CDR1 SGHTA, CDR2 FQGNSA. This CDR3 spans 16 amino acids. V was clipped by 1 base and J by 1 base, with 13 bases between them. This CDR3 is CASSLESRLNNYGYTF. The DNA of the CDR3 is TGTGCCAGCAGCTTAGAGTCCCGACTCAATAACTATGGCTACACCTTC. Using reference TRBV7-2 and TRBJ1-2 for the parts outside the CDR3, the full variable domain is GAGVSQSPSNKVTEKGKDVELRCDPISGHTALYWYRQSLGQGLEFLIYFQGNSAPDKSGLPSDRFSAERTGGSVSTLTIQRTQQEDSAVYLCASSLESRLNNYGYTFGSGTRLTVV.

The V gene is TRBV29-1, the J gene TRBJ2-1; D is unclear. Germline assignment: CDR1 SQVTM and CDR2 ANQGSEA. The CDR3 has 13 residues. V lost 4 bases and J 14 bases, leaving 21 bases between the germline ends. DNA of the CDR3: TGCAGCGTTGGATCAGGTCCGACGATGAACAAGTTCTTC. This translates into CSVGSGPTMNKFF.

This chain joins TRBV7-2 and TRBJ2-7; 7 bases agree with TRBD2. In germline, CDR1 is SGHTA, CDR2 FQGNSA. The CDR3 covers 14 residues. J was trimmed by 3 bases and V by 3 bases; bases with no gene match: 5. CDR3 sequence reads: CASSFLAAYYEQYF. The CDR3 DNA reads TGTGCCAGCAGCTTCCTAGCGGCCTACTACGAGCAGTACTTC.

This chain uses TRBV6-5 with TRBJ2-7, with 9 bases matching TRBD1. Germline loops: CDR1 MNHEY, CDR2 SVGAGI. The CDR3 has 15 amino acids. With 6 bases clipped from V and 3 bases from J, the junction kept 9 bases outside the gene matches. As DNA, the CDR3 is TGTGCCAGCAGGAAACGGGACAGGGATAACTACGAGCAGTACTTC. This encodes CASRKRDRDNYEQYF.

This clone was detected only once. The genes are TRBV27 and TRBJ2-3; 12 nucleotides agree with TRBD2. Germline loops: CDR1 MNHEY, CDR2 SMNVEV (reference sequence). This CDR3 is 19 amino acids long. Trimming cost V 5 bases and J 2 bases; bases outside gene matches: 14. The CDR3 DNA reads TGTGCCAGCAGTCCCACTCCCGGGACTAGCGGGCAACTCACAGATACGCAGTATTTT. Protein: CASSPTPGTSGQLTDTQYF.

The gene calls are TRBV2 and TRBJ2-3; no clear D. V lost 4 bases to trimming and J lost 2 bases, with 13 bases between them. Germline-derived CDR1 and CDR2 are SNHLY and FYNNEI. This CDR3 is built from 15 residues. CDR3 in amino acids: CASSVTRIVTDTQYF. In DNA, the CDR3 is TGTGCCAGCAGTGTTACGAGGATAGTCACAGATACGCAGTATTTT.

The J gene is TRBJ2-2, the V gene TRBV19, with 10 bases matching TRBD1. CDR3 length: 15 residues. Trimming at V came to 8 bases and at J to 8 bases, leaving 11 bases not matched to a gene. Germline CDR1 is LNHDA and CDR2 is SQIVND (reference sequence). The DNA of the CDR3 is TGTGCCAGTGGGAAGGGACAGGGGATGACAGGGGAGCTGTTTTTT. Translating it yields CASGKGQGMTGELFF.

The chain combines TRBV10-3 with TRBJ1-4; 7 positions agree with TRBD1. V dropped 6 bases and J dropped 5; count of bases not matched to a gene: 6. Germline V gene sequence: CDR1 ENHRY, CDR2 SYGVKD. This CDR3 spans 14 amino acids. CDR3 coding DNA: TGTGCCATCAGCTCCGGGACAGTAAATGAAAAACTGTTTTTT. The encoded protein is CAISSGTVNEKLFF.

This chain connects TRBV12-5 to TRBJ1-1, with TRBD1 as a possible D gene (5 bases). The CDR3 length is 17 residues. V was cut by 2 bases and J by 4 bases, with 20 bases left in between. Germline CDR1 LGHNT, CDR2 FRNRAP. CDR3 in amino acids: CASGLRPGMRGSTEAFF. CDR3 coding DNA: TGTGCTAGTGGTTTGAGGCCAGGGATGAGAGGTAGCACTGAAGCTTTCTTT.

This rearrangement joins TRBV11-3 to TRBJ2-7; TRBD1 agrees at 10 bases. V was pared by 6 bases and J by 5 bases, with 10 bases of the junction left unmatched. CDR3 size: 15 residues. Germline CDR1 SGHNT, CDR2 YENEEA. CDR3 DNA sequence: TGTGCCAGCAGGACTTTCGGGACAGGGGAACACGAGCAGTACTTC. The encoded protein is CASRTFGTGEHEQYF.

The rearrangement links TRBV27 to TRBJ2-1; possibly TRBD2 for D (6 bases). The CDR3 runs 18 residues. V lost 3 bases to trimming and J lost 2 bases, with 20 bases between them. Germline V CDR1 and CDR2: MNHEY, SMNVEV (reference sequence). Here the CDR3 reads CASSFYREFRTAYNEQFF. Written as DNA, the CDR3 is TGTGCCAGCAGTTTCTACCGGGAGTTCCGAACTGCCTACAATGAGCAGTTCTTC.

In DNA, the CDR3 is TGTGCCAGCAGTTACGGACAGGTCCATGGCTACACCTTC. Amino acids: CASSYGQVHGYTF. The chain carries TRBV6-5 and TRBJ1-2, with TRBD1 matching 7 bases. Germline loops: CDR1 MNHEY, CDR2 SVGAGI. CDR3 length equals 13 residues. The J segment lost 6 bases and the V segment lost 2 bases, leaving 3 bases of the junction unmatched.

J is TRBJ2-1 and V is TRBV5-4; TRBD2 matches at 9 bases. Germline loops: CDR1 SGHNT, CDR2 YYREEE (reference sequence). The ends lost 0 bases at V and 8 bases at J; junction bases unmatched: 9. CDR3 size: 16 residues. CDR3 in amino acids: CASSLEPGLALDEQFF. The CDR3 nucleotides are TGTGCCAGCAGCTTGGAACCGGGACTAGCTCTCGATGAGCAGTTCTTC.